This TCR beta chain was captured by sequencing in a study of T-cell reconstitution after alpha-beta-depleted transplantation in children. This clonotype was detected many times. Unique molecular identifiers were used in preparing the TCRbeta library. TCRdb independently ran MiXCR on the PCR reads; one entry per CDR3 protein. The top ten hold 1.1% of the sample, which has 640,000 or so distinct CDR3 sequences, roughly 17% seen once. The sequence was obtained from a human donor who donated a stem cell graft to a child with acute myeloid leukemia. Sequences were derived from PBMCs from the stem cell graft donor, sampled from the stem cell graft.

CDR3 nucleotides: TGTGCCAGCAGCTTGAGTCTGGGCACTGAAGCTTTCTTT. Translated: CASSLSLGTEAFF. V gene TRBV7-2 combines with J gene TRBJ1-1; D gene unclear. Looked up from germline, CDR1 is SGHTA and CDR2 is FQGNSA. The germline V and J ends were trimmed by 3 bases and 4 bases, with 9 bases remaining between them. CDR3 length: 13 residues.